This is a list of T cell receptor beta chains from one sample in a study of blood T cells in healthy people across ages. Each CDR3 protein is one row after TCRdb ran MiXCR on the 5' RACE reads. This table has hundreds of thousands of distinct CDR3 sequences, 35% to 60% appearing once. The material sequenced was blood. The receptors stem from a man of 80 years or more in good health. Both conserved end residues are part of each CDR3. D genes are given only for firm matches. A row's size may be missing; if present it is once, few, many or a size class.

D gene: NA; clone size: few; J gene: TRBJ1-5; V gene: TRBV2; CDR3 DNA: TGTGCCAGCAGGAGGGATAGCAATCAGCCCCAGCATTTT; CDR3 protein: CASRRDSNQPQHF
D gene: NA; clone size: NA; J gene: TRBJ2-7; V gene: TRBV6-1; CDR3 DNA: TGTGCCAGTAGGGTCGTGTACGAGCAGTACTTC; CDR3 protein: CASRVVYEQYF
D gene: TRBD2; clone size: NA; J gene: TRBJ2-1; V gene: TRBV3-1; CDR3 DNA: TGTGCCAGCAGCCAAATGACAGCCGGGGGGACCCAGTTCTTC; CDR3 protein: CASSQMTAGGTQFF
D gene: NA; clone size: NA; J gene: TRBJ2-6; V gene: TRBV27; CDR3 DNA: TGTGCCAGCAGCCGAGTGGTCTCTGGGGCCAACGTCCTGACTTTC; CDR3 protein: CASSRVVSGANVLTF
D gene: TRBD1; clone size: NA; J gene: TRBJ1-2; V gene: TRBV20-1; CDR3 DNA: TGCAGTGCCCGGGAAGGGCAGGGGGCCCGCCTTGTCTATGGCTACACCTTC; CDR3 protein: CSAREGQGARLVYGYTF
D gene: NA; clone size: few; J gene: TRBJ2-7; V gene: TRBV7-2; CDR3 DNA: TGTGCCAGCAGCTTTCGTACAGGGGGAGGGCCCTACGAGCAGTACTTC; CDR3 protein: CASSFRTGGGPYEQYF
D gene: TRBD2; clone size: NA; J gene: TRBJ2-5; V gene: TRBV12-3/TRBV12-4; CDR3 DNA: TGTGCCAGCAGTCCGCCCGGGACTAGCATAAATGAGCAGTACTTC; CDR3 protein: CASSPPGTSINEQYF
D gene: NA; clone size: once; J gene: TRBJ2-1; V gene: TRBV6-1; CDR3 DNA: TGTGCCAGCAGTGAAGTTCTAGTTTCCAATGAGCAGTTCTTC; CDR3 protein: CASSEVLVSNEQFF
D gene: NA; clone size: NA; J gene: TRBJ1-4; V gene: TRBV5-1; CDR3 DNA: TGCGCCAGCAGCCCCACCGAAAATGAAAAACTGTTTTTT; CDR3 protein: CASSPTENEKLFF
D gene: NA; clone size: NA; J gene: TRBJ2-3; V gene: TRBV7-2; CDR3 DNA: TGTGCCAGCAGTCCGCTAGAGAGGGATACGCAGTATTTT; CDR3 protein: CASSPLERDTQYF
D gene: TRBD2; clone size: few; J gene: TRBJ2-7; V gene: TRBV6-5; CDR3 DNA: TGTGCCAGCAGTTACTCGAAGACGTCTGGACTAGCGGGAGGCTACGAGCAGTACTTC; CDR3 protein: CASSYSKTSGLAGGYEQYF
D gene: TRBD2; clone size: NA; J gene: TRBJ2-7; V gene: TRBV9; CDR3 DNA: TGTGCCAGCAGCGCTAGCGGGCTTACCTACGAGCAGTACTTC; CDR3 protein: CASSASGLTYEQYF
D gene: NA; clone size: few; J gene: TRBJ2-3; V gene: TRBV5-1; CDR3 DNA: TGCGCCAGCAGCTTGTCAGGGGAACCGCAGGTAGATACGCAGTATTTT; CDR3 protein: CASSLSGEPQVDTQYF
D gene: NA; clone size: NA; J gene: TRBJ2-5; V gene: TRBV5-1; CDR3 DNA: TGCGCCAGCAGCTCGGGGGCCTGGGACAATGAGCAGTACTTC; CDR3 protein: CASSSGAWDNEQYF
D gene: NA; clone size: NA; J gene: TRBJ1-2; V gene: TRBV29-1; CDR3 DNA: TGCGGCGTTGAGACTGGCGGGACCTATGGCTACACCTTC; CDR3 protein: CGVETGGTYGYTF
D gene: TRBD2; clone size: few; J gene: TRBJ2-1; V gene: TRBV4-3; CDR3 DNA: TGCGCCAGCAGCCAAACACTAGCGGGAGTTGGTAATGAGCAGTTCTTC; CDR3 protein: CASSQTLAGVGNEQFF
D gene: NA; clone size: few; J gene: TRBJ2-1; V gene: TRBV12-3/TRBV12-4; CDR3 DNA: TGTGCCAGCAGTTTAGGTCGGGGGACAGTTTACAATGAGCAGTTCTTC; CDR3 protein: CASSLGRGTVYNEQFF
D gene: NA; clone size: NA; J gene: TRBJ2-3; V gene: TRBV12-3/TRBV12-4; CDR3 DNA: TGTGCCAGCAGCCGAGCAAGTGCAGATACGCAGTATTTT; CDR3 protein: CASSRASADTQYF
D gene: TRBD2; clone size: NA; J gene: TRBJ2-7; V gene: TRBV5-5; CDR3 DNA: TGTGCCAGCAGCTGGGGAGACAGGGTGTATGATAGCGGGAGATACAATGAGCAGTACTTC; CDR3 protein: CASSWGDRVYDSGRYNEQYF
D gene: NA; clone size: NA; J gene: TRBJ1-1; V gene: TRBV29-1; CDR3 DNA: TGCAGCGTCGATGAACAGGGTCAAACTGAAGCTTTCTTT; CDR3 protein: CSVDEQGQTEAFF
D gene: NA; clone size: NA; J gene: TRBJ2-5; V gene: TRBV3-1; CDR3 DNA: TGTGCCAGCAGCCAAGGGATCGAGACCCAGTACTTC; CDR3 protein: CASSQGIETQYF
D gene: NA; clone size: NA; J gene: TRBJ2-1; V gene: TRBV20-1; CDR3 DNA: TGCAGTGCAGTCGCCCAGGAGCCGGCGCAGTTCTTC; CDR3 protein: CSAVAQEPAQFF
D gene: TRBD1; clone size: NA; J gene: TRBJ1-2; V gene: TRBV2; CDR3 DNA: TGTGCCAGCAGTGACAACCCCGGGACAGGGATCTATGGCTACACCTTC; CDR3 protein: CASSDNPGTGIYGYTF
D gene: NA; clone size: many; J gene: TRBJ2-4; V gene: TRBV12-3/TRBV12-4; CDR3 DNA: TGTGCCAGCAGCTCCATTACGGACAAAAACATTCAGTACTTC; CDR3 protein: CASSSITDKNIQYF
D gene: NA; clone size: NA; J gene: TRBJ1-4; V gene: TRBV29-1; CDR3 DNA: TGCAGCGCGGCCCAGGGAGCGGAAAAACTGTTTTTT; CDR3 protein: CSAAQGAEKLFF
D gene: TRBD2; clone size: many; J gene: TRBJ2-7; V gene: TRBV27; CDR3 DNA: TGTGCCAGCAGTATAGCGGGAAAGGACTACGAGCAGTACTTC; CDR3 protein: CASSIAGKDYEQYF
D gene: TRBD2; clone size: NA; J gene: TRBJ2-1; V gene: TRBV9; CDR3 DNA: TGTGCCAGCAGCAACGGACTAGCGGTAGCCTACAATGAGCAGTTCTTC; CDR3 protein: CASSNGLAVAYNEQFF
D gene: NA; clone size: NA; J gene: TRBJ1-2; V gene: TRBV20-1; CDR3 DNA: TGCAGTGCTAGTACAGGGCCGTATGGCTACACCTTC; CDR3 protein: CSASTGPYGYTF
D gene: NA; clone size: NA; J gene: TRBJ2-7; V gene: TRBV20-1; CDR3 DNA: TGCAGTGCTAGAGATCCAGGTGCCTACGAGCAGTACTTC; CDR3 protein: CSARDPGAYEQYF
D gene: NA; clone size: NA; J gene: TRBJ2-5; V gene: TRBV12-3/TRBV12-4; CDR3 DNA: TGTGCCAGCAGGCCGATCAGGGGAGTGGAGACCCAGTACTTC; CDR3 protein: CASRPIRGVETQYF
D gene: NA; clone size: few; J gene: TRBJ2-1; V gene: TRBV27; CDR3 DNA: TGTGCCAGCAGTTTAGCTGACCCTTACAATGAGCAGTTCTTC; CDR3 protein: CASSLADPYNEQFF
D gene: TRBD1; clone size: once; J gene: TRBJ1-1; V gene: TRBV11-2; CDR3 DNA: TGTGCCAGCAGCTTATTTCGGACAGGGTGGGCTGAAGCTTTCTTT; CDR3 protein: CASSLFRTGWAEAFF
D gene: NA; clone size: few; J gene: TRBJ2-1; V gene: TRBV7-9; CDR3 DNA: TGTGCCAGCAGCTTATGGTTCCAGGATGAGCAGTTCTTC; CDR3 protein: CASSLWFQDEQFF
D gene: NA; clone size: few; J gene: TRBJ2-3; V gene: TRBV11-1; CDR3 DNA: TGTGCCAGCAGCCTAAGGGGCAGGGTCACAGATACGCAGTATTTT; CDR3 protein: CASSLRGRVTDTQYF
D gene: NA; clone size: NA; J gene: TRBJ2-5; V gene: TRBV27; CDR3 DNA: TGTGCCAGCATCATGGAGCGAGAGACCCAGTACTTC; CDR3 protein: CASIMERETQYF
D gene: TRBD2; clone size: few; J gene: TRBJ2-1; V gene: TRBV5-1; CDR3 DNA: TGCGCCAGCAGCTTGGGTCCTAGCGGTCAAGGCTCCCTTATAGACAATGAGCAGTTCTTC; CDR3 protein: CASSLGPSGQGSLIDNEQFF
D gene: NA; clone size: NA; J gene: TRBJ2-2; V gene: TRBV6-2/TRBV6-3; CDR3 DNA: TGTGCCAGCAGCCCCAATGCGCCGGTAAACACCGGGGAGCTGTTTTTT; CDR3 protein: CASSPNAPVNTGELFF
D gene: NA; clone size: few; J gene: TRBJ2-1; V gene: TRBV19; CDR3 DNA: TGTGCCAGTAGTATCGGGTTCTTCTACAATGAGCAGTTCTTC; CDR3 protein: CASSIGFFYNEQFF
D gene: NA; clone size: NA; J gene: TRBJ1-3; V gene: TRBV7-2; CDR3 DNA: TGTGCCAGCAGCCCATCCCTCGGGGCAGAAGGAAACACCATATATTTT; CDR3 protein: CASSPSLGAEGNTIYF
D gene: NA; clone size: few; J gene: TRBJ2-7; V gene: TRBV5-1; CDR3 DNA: TGCGCCAGCAGCGTGGTTTCCGGGCGCAGCGAGCAGTACTTC; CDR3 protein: CASSVVSGRSEQYF
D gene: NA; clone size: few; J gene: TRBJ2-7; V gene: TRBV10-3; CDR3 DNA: TGTGCCATCAGCAGGGACGAGGAAAACGAGCAGTACTTC; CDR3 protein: CAISRDEENEQYF
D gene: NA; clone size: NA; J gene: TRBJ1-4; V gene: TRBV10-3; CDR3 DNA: TGTGCCAGCTCATCGACCGATGAAAAACTGTTTTTT; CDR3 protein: CASSSTDEKLFF
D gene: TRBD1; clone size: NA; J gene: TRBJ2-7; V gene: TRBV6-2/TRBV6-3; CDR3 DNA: TGTGCCAGCAGTCCATGGACAGGGAGCTCCTACGAGCAGTACTTC; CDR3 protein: CASSPWTGSSYEQYF
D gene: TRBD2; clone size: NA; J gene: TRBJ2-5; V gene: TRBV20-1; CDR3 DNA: TGCAGTGCTAGAGAGGGAGGGCTAGCGGTGGAGACCCAGTACTTC; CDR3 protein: CSAREGGLAVETQYF
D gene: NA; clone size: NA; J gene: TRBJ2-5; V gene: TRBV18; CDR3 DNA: TGTGCCAGCTCACCAAATCAGGGTCGTCAAGAGACCCAGTACTTC; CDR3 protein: CASSPNQGRQETQYF
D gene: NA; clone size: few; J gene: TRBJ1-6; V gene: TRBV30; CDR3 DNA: TGTGCCTGGAGTGTACTTGGACGGAGCAATTCACCCCTCCACTTT; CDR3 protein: CAWSVLGRSNSPLHF
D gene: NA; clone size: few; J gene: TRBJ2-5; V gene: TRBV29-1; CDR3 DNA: TGCAGCGTTGAAGAACCGGGAGAGACCCAGTACTTC; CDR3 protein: CSVEEPGETQYF